This T cell receptor (beta chain) was found in a study of beta chain features in type 1 diabetes. A single heparinised draw of approximately 100 mL on average was taken per donor. Post-sort purity exceeded 95% for all sorted populations. As regards this clone: The antigen is not known.

All of the isolated RNA was reverse transcribed, so expressed TCRB transcripts were sequenced. TCRdb keeps only in-frame clones here, not all; method: immunoSEQ multiplex PCR. The sample yields 240,000 or so clones, over 20% seen once. Findings and caveats of the study: Researchers reported that naive, central memory and Treg TCRB repertoires appeared more similar in patients than in healthy donors. A moderate, significant TCRB CDR3 shortening appeared in type 1 diabetes across four CD4+ subsets.

From germline, CDR1 is GTSNPN and CDR2 SVGIG (reference sequence). This CDR3 region has 15 residues. V lost 0 bases and J lost 7, with 15 bases in between. The chain uses TRBV30 and TRBJ1-4; D gene unclear. The specimen sequenced was naive CD4+ T cells from blood. This TCR derives from a woman aged 40 to 55 with type 1 diabetes. CDR3 loop: CAWSVRGGGAEKLFF. Here the CDR3 DNA reads TGTGCCTGGAGTGTACGGGGAGGAGGTGCTGAAAAACTGTTTTTT.